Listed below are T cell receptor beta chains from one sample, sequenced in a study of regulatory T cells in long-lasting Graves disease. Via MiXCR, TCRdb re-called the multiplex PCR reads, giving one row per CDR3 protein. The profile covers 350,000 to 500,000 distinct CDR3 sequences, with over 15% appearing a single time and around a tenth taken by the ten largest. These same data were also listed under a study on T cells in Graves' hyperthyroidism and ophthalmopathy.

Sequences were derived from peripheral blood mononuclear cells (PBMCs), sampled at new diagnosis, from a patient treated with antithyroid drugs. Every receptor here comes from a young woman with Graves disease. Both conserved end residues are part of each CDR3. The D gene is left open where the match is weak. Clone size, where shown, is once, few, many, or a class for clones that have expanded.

TGTGCCAGCAGTGAATTAGGGCGGTATGAGCAGTTCTTC	CASSELGRYEQFF	-	-	TRBV25-1	TRBJ2-1
TGCGCCAGCAGGGACGGAGTTTCTGGAAACACCATATATTTT	CASRDGVSGNTIYF	-	few	TRBV5-1	TRBJ1-3
TGTGCCAGCAGATACGCAGGTTCCTCAAACGCTGAGCAGTTCTTC	CASRYAGSSNAEQFF	-	-	TRBV12-3/TRBV12-4	TRBJ2-1
TGTGCCAGCAGCCAAGATGGAGGAGCGGGAGTCTACGAGCAGTACTTC	CASSQDGGAGVYEQYF	TRBD2	-	TRBV7-3	TRBJ2-7
TGCGCCAGCAGCTGGGGGACTAGCGGGACAATATACAATGAGCAGTTCTTC	CASSWGTSGTIYNEQFF	TRBD2	many	TRBV5-1	TRBJ2-1
TGTGCCAGCTCACGGACAGGGGAGAATGGCTACACCTTC	CASSRTGENGYTF	TRBD1	few	TRBV18	TRBJ1-2
TGCAGTGCTAGACCCGGGGACAGGGCAGGGAACACTGAAGCTTTCTTT	CSARPGDRAGNTEAFF	TRBD1	many	TRBV20-1	TRBJ1-1
TGTGCCAGCAGTTCTAGGTCCGGGCCCGAGGAGCCCCAGCATTTT	CASSSRSGPEEPQHF	-	many	TRBV11-2	TRBJ1-5
TGTGCCAGCAGGTCGACTAGCGGGAAGGCGGCGTACCAAGAGACCCAGTACTTC	CASRSTSGKAAYQETQYF	TRBD2	many	TRBV7-2	TRBJ2-5
TGCGCCAGCAGCTTGAGGGGTTTGAGGACTGAAGCTTTCTTT	CASSLRGLRTEAFF	-	many	TRBV5-1	TRBJ1-1
TGCAGTGCTACGACGGATAACTATGGCTACACCTTC	CSATTDNYGYTF	-	few	TRBV20-1	TRBJ1-2
TGTGCCACCAGCAGGGACGTCAGCTCCTACAATGAGCAGTTCTTC	CATSRDVSSYNEQFF	-	many	TRBV15	TRBJ2-1
TGTGCCAGCAAGGAGGGGGTCATCACTGAAGCTTTCTTT	CASKEGVITEAFF	-	few	TRBV28	TRBJ1-1
TGCGCCAGCAGCCAAGAGGAACGACAGACCAATGAGCAGTTCTTC	CASSQEERQTNEQFF	-	-	TRBV4-3	TRBJ2-1
TGCGCCAGCAGCCAAGGACTAGCGGGGAGGGGGGATCAGTTCTTC	CASSQGLAGRGDQFF	TRBD2	once	TRBV4-1	TRBJ2-1
TGCAGTGCTAGAGCCACAGGGTACACCGGGGAGCTGTTTTTT	CSARATGYTGELFF	-	many	TRBV20-1	TRBJ2-2
TGTGCCAGCTCACTCCAGGGTTCCCGTGGCTACACCTTC	CASSLQGSRGYTF	-	many	TRBV18	TRBJ1-2
TGTGCCAACAAGTCCCAGGGGCACGGGGAGCTGTTTTTT	CANKSQGHGELFF	-	few	TRBV27	TRBJ2-2
TGTGCCAGCAGCTTAAGTAGCGGATCTCTTTCGAACACTGAAGCTTTCTTT	CASSLSSGSLSNTEAFF	-	many	TRBV11-2	TRBJ1-1
TGTGCCAGCAGCTTACTCAGGGGGCAGGTGAACACCGGGGAGCTGTTTTTT	CASSLLRGQVNTGELFF	TRBD1	few	TRBV7-2	TRBJ2-2
TGTGCCAGCAGCGTTCTGGACGGGAATGAAAAACTGTTTTTT	CASSVLDGNEKLFF	-	many	TRBV3-1	TRBJ1-4
TGCAGTGGTTTCCCGACTAGGGTCCCAAATGGCATTCAGTACTTC	CSGFPTRVPNGIQYF	-	many	TRBV20-1	TRBJ2-4
TGTGCCAGCAGTTTTTCGTCCGGGCTGATGACCGGGGAGCTGTTTTTT	CASSFSSGLMTGELFF	-	few	TRBV27	TRBJ2-2
TGCAGCGTTTCTCGGGGGGCCTTTCAAGCTTTCTTT	CSVSRGAFQAFF	-	few	TRBV29-1	TRBJ1-1
TGTGCCATCGGGGAACAGGGGAACTATGGCTACACCTTC	CAIGEQGNYGYTF	TRBD1	few	TRBV10-3	TRBJ1-2
TGCGCCAGCAGCCAAGATAGAACAGGGGGTTACGAGCAGTACTTC	CASSQDRTGGYEQYF	TRBD1	few	TRBV4-3	TRBJ2-7
TGTGCCAGCGAAGGGAGCACAGATACGCAGTATTTT	CASEGSTDTQYF	-	many	TRBV11-3	TRBJ2-3
TGTGCCAGCAGTCCGGACCAGAAGGCCCAGTACTTC	CASSPDQKAQYF	-	once	TRBV28	TRBJ2-5
TGTGCCAGCAGCCGCGGGATGGGAGATACGCAGTATTTT	CASSRGMGDTQYF	-	many	TRBV3-1	TRBJ2-3
TGTGCCAGCAGCCAAACATTCTACGAGCAGTACTTC	CASSQTFYEQYF	-	many	TRBV3-1	TRBJ2-7
TGTGCCAGCAGTTCACAGGGCCTGAACACTGAAGCTTTCTTT	CASSSQGLNTEAFF	-	many	TRBV28	TRBJ1-1
TGTGCCAGCAGTGGTCGGCAAGTCACAGGGGGCGGAGAAGCTTTCTTT	CASSGRQVTGGGEAFF	TRBD1	-	TRBV28	TRBJ1-1
TGCGCCAGCAGTGAGGACGGGAGGGCCGACAATGAGCAGTTCTTC	CASSEDGRADNEQFF	TRBD2	many	TRBV10-1	TRBJ2-1
TGTGCCAGCAGCGATCGACTAGCATCCACAGAGACCCAGTACTTC	CASSDRLASTETQYF	TRBD2	many	TRBV3-1	TRBJ2-5
TGCGCCAGCAGCTTGGAATCGTCGGTCCCCTATGGCTACACCTTC	CASSLESSVPYGYTF	-	many	TRBV5-1	TRBJ1-2
TGCGCCAGCAGCCCTAGGTTCTCGGGACAGATATCCTACGAGCAGTACTTC	CASSPRFSGQISYEQYF	TRBD1	-	TRBV4-1	TRBJ2-7
TGCAGCGTTCGAAGGACGACCGGGGCCTATGGCTACACCTTC	CSVRRTTGAYGYTF	-	-	TRBV29-1	TRBJ1-2
TGTGCCAGCAGCTTCGAGGGGGCGAAACACTTATACAATGAGCAGTTCTTC	CASSFEGAKHLYNEQFF	TRBD1	many	TRBV7-9	TRBJ2-1
TGTGCCAGTAGTATTAGCGGGAGAAATGAGCAGTTCTTC	CASSISGRNEQFF	TRBD2	-	TRBV19	TRBJ2-1
TGTGCCAGCAGACAACAGTCAGGGGTGGTGTCCTACGAGCAGTACTTC	CASRQQSGVVSYEQYF	-	many	TRBV27	TRBJ2-7
TGTGCCAGCAGCTATTCCGGGACAGGGGGCGAAAAACTGTTTTTT	CASSYSGTGGEKLFF	TRBD1	-	TRBV7-9	TRBJ1-4
TGTGCCAGCAGCTCAGGGACAGTTTCGTACTTC	CASSSGTVSYF	TRBD1	many	TRBV7-2	TRBJ2-4
TGCAGTGCTAGGAGTGGGCTGGGGAACATTCAGTACTTC	CSARSGLGNIQYF	-	many	TRBV20-1	TRBJ2-4
TGTGCCTCGTTACTAGCGGGAGGGCCAGAGACCCAGTACTTC	CASLLAGGPETQYF	TRBD2	many	TRBV30	TRBJ2-5
TGTGCCAGCAGCTTAGGGACAGCGTTGGGAAATGAGCAGTTCTTC	CASSLGTALGNEQFF	-	many	TRBV11-2	TRBJ2-1
TGCGCCAGCAGCGCCAGGCGCGCCGGGGCTGAAGCTTTCTTT	CASSARRAGAEAFF	-	many	TRBV5-1	TRBJ1-1
TGTGCCAGCAGCGGACCAGAGAGTGGCAATGAGCAGTTCTTC	CASSGPESGNEQFF	-	many	TRBV7-3	TRBJ2-1
TGTGCCAGCAGCGTAGGCTACTCTGGAAACACCATATATTTT	CASSVGYSGNTIYF	-	few	TRBV9	TRBJ1-3
TGTGCCAGCATCCTCGCTAGCGGGGGGCTCTACAATGAGCAGTTCTTC	CASILASGGLYNEQFF	TRBD2	-	TRBV7-9	TRBJ2-1